This T cell receptor beta chain was profiled in a study of lymphopenia after photon versus proton radiotherapy. Study results and limitations: A bigger post-nadir fall in TCR diversity correlated inversely with survival time in deceased patients. Oligoclonal CD8+ Temra expansion after nadir drove photon patients' diversity drop.

Note on this clone: What it recognizes is unknown.

The repertoire was sequenced with immunoSEQ multiplex PCR; TCRdb's copy has only in-frame clones and lacks some. The table lists 55,000 to 75,000 clones, roughly 91% of them singletons. Unmatched junction bases numbered 14, after V lost 4 bases and J lost 10 bases. Germline-derived CDR1 and CDR2 are SGHKS and YYEKEE (reference sequence). The CDR3 length is 15 residues. This clonotype was sampled from a woman in her 70s with pancreatic cancer. The V gene is TRBV5-5, the J gene TRBJ2-1; the match to TRBD2 covers 7 bases. Here the sequenced sample was peripheral blood, taken from a patient treated with photon-based radiotherapy. The CDR3 coding sequence is TGTGCCAGCAGCCAGAGGAGGGAGGGCTCAGGAGAGCAGTTCTTC. This gives the protein CASSQRREGSGEQFF.